These T cell receptor beta chains were read from a single sample in a study of identical twins. From the 5' RACE reads, TCRdb called clonotypes with MiXCR, one entry per CDR3 protein. The sample has a few hundred thousand distinct CDR3 sequences; under 12% are singletons. Material for sequencing was memory T cells sorted from blood. The receptors originated from a man aged 50-59 years in good health. Both conserved end residues are part of each CDR3. The D gene is left open where the match is weak. Expanded clones get a size class; other rows say once, few or many, or leave the size out.

clone size: .
V gene: TRBV20-1
D gene: TRBD2
J gene: TRBJ2-7
CDR3 protein: CSARAGGAEFREQYF
CDR3 DNA: TGCAGTGCTAGGGCCGGGGGGGCCGAATTCCGCGAGCAGTACTTC

clone size: many
V gene: TRBV7-8
D gene: .
J gene: TRBJ1-5
CDR3 protein: CASSLAGQYSNQPQHF
CDR3 DNA: TGTGCCAGCAGCTTAGCTGGACAGTATAGCAATCAGCCCCAGCATTTT

clone size: many
V gene: TRBV10-3
D gene: .
J gene: TRBJ2-7
CDR3 protein: CAISESVISEQYF
CDR3 DNA: TGTGCCATCAGTGAGTCGGTAATATCCGAGCAGTACTTC

clone size: many
V gene: TRBV7-8
D gene: TRBD1
J gene: TRBJ2-6
CDR3 protein: CASSSTGPGANVLTF
CDR3 DNA: TGTGCCAGCAGCTCGACAGGGCCTGGGGCCAACGTCCTGACTTTC

clone size: few
V gene: TRBV6-2/TRBV6-3
D gene: TRBD2
J gene: TRBJ2-1
CDR3 protein: CASSKPGTSGHNEQFF
CDR3 DNA: TGTGCCAGCAGTAAACCCGGGACTAGCGGCCACAATGAGCAGTTCTTC

clone size: few
V gene: TRBV5-1
D gene: .
J gene: TRBJ2-7
CDR3 protein: CASSGGESSYEQYF
CDR3 DNA: TGCGCCAGCAGCGGGGGTGAAAGCTCCTACGAGCAGTACTTC

clone size: .
V gene: TRBV12-3/TRBV12-4
D gene: .
J gene: TRBJ1-6
CDR3 protein: CASTSVRGTSVDSPLHF
CDR3 DNA: TGTGCCAGCACGTCCGTTAGGGGTACGTCGGTCGATTCACCCCTCCACTTT

clone size: .
V gene: TRBV3-1
D gene: .
J gene: TRBJ2-2
CDR3 protein: CASTPAGQNTGELFF
CDR3 DNA: TGTGCCAGCACCCCTGCCGGGCAAAACACCGGGGAGCTGTTTTTT

clone size: few
V gene: TRBV20-1
D gene: .
J gene: TRBJ1-5
CDR3 protein: CSARVLQGEGQPQHF
CDR3 DNA: TGCAGTGCTAGAGTGTTACAGGGAGAAGGGCAGCCCCAGCATTTT

clone size: .
V gene: TRBV4-1
D gene: TRBD1
J gene: TRBJ1-2
CDR3 protein: CASSQDSWTGTPSRYTF
CDR3 DNA: TGCGCCAGCAGCCAAGATTCCTGGACAGGAACTCCAAGCCGGTACACCTTC

clone size: .
V gene: TRBV3-1
D gene: .
J gene: TRBJ1-6
CDR3 protein: CASRPGHRNSPLHF
CDR3 DNA: TGTGCCAGTCGGCCGGGCCACCGTAATTCACCCCTCCACTTT

clone size: .
V gene: TRBV19
D gene: .
J gene: TRBJ2-4
CDR3 protein: CASSIGPTVRPRDF
CDR3 DNA: TGTGCCAGTAGTATAGGGCCAACGGTTCGTCCTCGAGACTTC

clone size: many
V gene: TRBV4-2
D gene: .
J gene: TRBJ2-7
CDR3 protein: CASSTGGEQYF
CDR3 DNA: TGTGCCAGCAGCACCGGGGGTGAGCAGTACTTC

clone size: few
V gene: TRBV5-4
D gene: TRBD1
J gene: TRBJ1-5
CDR3 protein: CASSSIVHGTGSGGYQPQHF
CDR3 DNA: TGTGCCAGCAGCTCTATAGTTCACGGGACAGGGAGCGGTGGGTATCAGCCCCAGCATTTT

clone size: many
V gene: TRBV5-1
D gene: TRBD1
J gene: TRBJ2-7
CDR3 protein: CASSHGDRNTYEQYF
CDR3 DNA: TGCGCCAGCAGCCACGGGGACAGGAACACCTACGAGCAGTACTTC

clone size: many
V gene: TRBV24-1
D gene: .
J gene: TRBJ1-2
CDR3 protein: CATSDLDLEGGYTF
CDR3 DNA: TGTGCCACCAGTGATTTGGACTTGGAGGGAGGCTACACCTTC

clone size: many
V gene: TRBV7-2
D gene: TRBD2
J gene: TRBJ2-4
CDR3 protein: CASSTSIAGRRNIQYF
CDR3 DNA: TGTGCCAGCAGCACTTCAATAGCGGGAAGGAGAAACATTCAGTACTTC

clone size: .
V gene: TRBV12-3/TRBV12-4
D gene: .
J gene: TRBJ2-1
CDR3 protein: CASRLRTREFF
CDR3 DNA: TGTGCCAGCCGTTTAAGGACACGCGAGTTCTTC

clone size: .
V gene: TRBV7-2
D gene: .
J gene: TRBJ2-3
CDR3 protein: CDSSLMGGGADTQYF
CDR3 DNA: TGTGACAGCAGCTTAATGGGGGGTGGAGCAGATACGCAGTATTTT

clone size: .
V gene: TRBV28
D gene: .
J gene: TRBJ2-7
CDR3 protein: CASTGTPVGYEQYF
CDR3 DNA: TGTGCCAGCACCGGGACACCGGTCGGGTACGAGCAGTACTTC

clone size: few
V gene: TRBV4-3
D gene: TRBD1
J gene: TRBJ2-2
CDR3 protein: CASSFRRDSSTGGELFF
CDR3 DNA: TGCGCCAGCAGCTTTCGCCGGGACAGCTCAACGGGCGGGGAGCTGTTTTTT

clone size: .
V gene: TRBV7-6
D gene: TRBD1
J gene: TRBJ2-5
CDR3 protein: CASSALGTGGGRQETQYF
CDR3 DNA: TGTGCCAGCAGCGCGCTGGGGACAGGGGGGGGTAGACAAGAGACCCAGTACTTC

clone size: .
V gene: TRBV20-1
D gene: TRBD2
J gene: TRBJ2-7
CDR3 protein: CSVIAGGHYEQYF
CDR3 DNA: TGCAGTGTTATAGCGGGGGGCCATTACGAGCAGTACTTC

clone size: many
V gene: TRBV4-3
D gene: TRBD1
J gene: TRBJ1-5
CDR3 protein: CASSPGQGYQPQHF
CDR3 DNA: TGCGCCAGCAGCCCGGGACAGGGCTATCAGCCCCAGCATTTT